A selection of T cell receptor beta chains follows, all from one sample in a study of blood T cell repertoires in COVID-19. This table comes from immunoSEQ multiplex PCR, and its TCRdb copy is limited to in-frame clones, with some not included. The sample carries under 450,000 clones, around 91% recorded once. What was sequenced was peripheral blood. The source is a woman aged 35 to 49 with COVID-19, enrolled during active disease. CDR3s leave out the opening cysteine and the closing phenylalanine or tryptophan. Each record gives: V gene, J gene, CDR3 protein.

TRBV27,TRBJ2-7,ASSRELVHEQY
TRBV29-1,TRBJ1-1,SVSLGQLSTEAF
TRBV20-1,TRBJ1-2,SANRGPGYT
TRBV7-9,TRBJ1-2,ASSLGRDSRANYGYT
TRBV5-5,TRBJ1-4,ASSPRTGLDEKLF
TRBV27,TRBJ2-2,ASSLSLNTGELF
TRBV6-2/TRBV6-3,TRBJ1-1,ASSFTRVSTEAF
TRBV4-3,TRBJ1-1,ASSQLKGQDTEAF
TRBV9,TRBJ2-2,ASSVTLGRLGTGELF
TRBV10-3,TRBJ1-2,AISEFQALNNYGYT
TRBV7-6,TRBJ2-2,ASSGDWLNTGELF
TRBV2,TRBJ1-1,ASSVAGGGTEAF
TRBV7-9,TRBJ2-1,ASSRDRGASSYNEQF
TRBV28,TRBJ1-2,ASSPLLQTYGYT
TRBV7-9,TRBJ2-1,ASSLGRNTYNEQF
TRBV5-6,TRBJ1-6,ASSYDRGINNSPLH
TRBV7-9,TRBJ1-3,ASRLVAKTGEGNTIY
TRBV7-7,TRBJ2-1,ASSSSLGGEQF
TRBV2,TRBJ2-7,ASSEMGQDTYEQY
TRBV6-5,TRBJ2-7,ASNPHGYGKYEQY
TRBV7-9,TRBJ1-1,ASSARQYTEAF
TRBV29-1,TRBJ1-2,SDLGLNYGYT
TRBV7-3,TRBJ2-2,ASSLVHTNTGELF
TRBV28,TRBJ1-4,ASSSRTGGVEKLF
TRBV27,TRBJ2-5,ASSLPGVQETQY
TRBV3-1/TRBV3-2,TRBJ2-3,ASTDSGVTDTQY
TRBV7-3,TRBJ2-5,ASSFYGGVGETQY
TRBV28,TRBJ1-4,ASSLHQGLGVLNEKLF
TRBV6-1,TRBJ1-1,AGSEVPRGEAF
TRBV9,TRBJ2-1,ASSVVQGGTGEQF
TRBV6-2/TRBV6-3,TRBJ1-6,ASSPAGVRSPLH
TRBV19,TRBJ1-1,ASKLGTGGLNTEAF
TRBV7-2,TRBJ1-2,ASSFPTSGGYT
TRBV27,TRBJ1-5,ASSLTGLGNQPQH
TRBV6-2/TRBV6-3,TRBJ2-5,ASTPRSGIMQETQY
TRBV9,TRBJ2-7,ASKVGGGSREQY
TRBV5-8,TRBJ1-4,ASSLSRQGGEKLF
TRBV5-6,TRBJ2-7,ASSFGTGRAYEQY
TRBV9,TRBJ2-5,ASSVGTANQETQY
TRBV10-3,TRBJ1-2,AISRDSRTNYGYT
TRBV5-1,TRBJ2-2,ASCSGGVGIGELF
TRBV3-1/TRBV3-2,TRBJ2-7,ASSQDSGQGAYEQY
TRBV27,TRBJ1-1,ASSLRSNLRATEAF
TRBV10-3,TRBJ1-1,AISGGTPNTEAF
TRBV15,TRBJ1-1,ATSRGQGGRFAEAF
TRBV7-3,TRBJ2-2,ASSLTGTTGELF
TRBV10-1,TRBJ1-3,ASGWDRRKLFGNTIY
TRBV28,TRBJ1-2,ASSYLYGYT
TRBV27,TRBJ2-3,ASQRGGGLGTQY
TRBV19,TRBJ1-1,ASSIDRGNTEAF
TRBV4-3,TRBJ1-3,ASSPDPDRGPAGNTIY
TRBV29-1,TRBJ2-7,SALGTGAVYEQY
TRBV4-3,TRBJ2-7,ASSQAVDSPEY
TRBV7-8,TRBJ1-6,ASDPGGNSPLH
TRBV27,TRBJ2-2,ASSLFFGRGKVDTGELF
TRBV28,TRBJ1-4,ASSSYTEKLF
TRBV7-2,TRBJ1-4,ASSPTGSTNEKLF
TRBV28,TRBJ2-1,ASSLGQVSYNEQF
TRBV6-5,TRBJ2-2,ASSWDRGLTGELF